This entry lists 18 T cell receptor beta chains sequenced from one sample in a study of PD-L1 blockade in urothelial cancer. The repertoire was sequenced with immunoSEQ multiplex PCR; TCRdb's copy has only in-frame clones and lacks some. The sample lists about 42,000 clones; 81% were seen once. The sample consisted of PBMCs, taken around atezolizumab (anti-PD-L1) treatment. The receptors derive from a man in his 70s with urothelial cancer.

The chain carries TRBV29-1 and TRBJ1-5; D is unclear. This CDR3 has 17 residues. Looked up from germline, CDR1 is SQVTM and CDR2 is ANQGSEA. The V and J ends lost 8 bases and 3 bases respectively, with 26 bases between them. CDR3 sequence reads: CSPLISGPSGDNQPQHF. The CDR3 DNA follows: TGCAGCCCCCTAATAAGCGGACCCTCCGGGGACAATCAGCCCCAGCATTTT.

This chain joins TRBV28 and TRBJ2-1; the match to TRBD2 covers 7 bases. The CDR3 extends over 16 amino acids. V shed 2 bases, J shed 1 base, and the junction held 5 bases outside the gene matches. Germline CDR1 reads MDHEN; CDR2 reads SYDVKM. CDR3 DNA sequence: TGTGCCAGCAGTTTAGGGCAGGGAGGGTCCTACAATGAGCAGTTCTTC. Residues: CASSLGQGGSYNEQFF.

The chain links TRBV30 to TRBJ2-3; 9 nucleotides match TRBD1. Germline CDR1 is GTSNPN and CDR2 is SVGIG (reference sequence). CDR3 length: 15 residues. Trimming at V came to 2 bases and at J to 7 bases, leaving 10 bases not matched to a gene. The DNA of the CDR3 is TGTGCCTGGAGTCCCCGGGGACAGGGAGGCTATACGCAGTATTTT. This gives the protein CAWSPRGQGGYTQYF.

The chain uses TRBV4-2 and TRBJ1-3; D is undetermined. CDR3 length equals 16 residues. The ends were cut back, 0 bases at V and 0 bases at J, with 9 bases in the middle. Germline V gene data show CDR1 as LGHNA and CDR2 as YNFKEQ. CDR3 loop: CASSQDRAFSGNTIYF. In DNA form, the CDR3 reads TGTGCCAGCAGCCAAGATCGAGCGTTCTCTGGAAACACCATATATTTT.

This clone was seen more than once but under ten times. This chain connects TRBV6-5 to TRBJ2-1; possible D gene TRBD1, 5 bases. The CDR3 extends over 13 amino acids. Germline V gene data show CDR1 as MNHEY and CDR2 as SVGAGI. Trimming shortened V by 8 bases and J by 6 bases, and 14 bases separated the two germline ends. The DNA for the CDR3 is TGTGCCAGCGGCCCAGGGTGGGCCAATGAGCAGTTCTTC. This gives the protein CASGPGWANEQFF.

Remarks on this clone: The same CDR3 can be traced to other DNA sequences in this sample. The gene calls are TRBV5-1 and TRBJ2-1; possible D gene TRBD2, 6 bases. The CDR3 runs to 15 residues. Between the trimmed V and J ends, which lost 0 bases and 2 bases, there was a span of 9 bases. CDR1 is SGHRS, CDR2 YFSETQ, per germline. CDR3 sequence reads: CASSLGGGTYNEQFF. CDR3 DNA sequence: TGCGCCAGCAGCTTGGGGGGAGGCACCTACAATGAGCAGTTCTTC.

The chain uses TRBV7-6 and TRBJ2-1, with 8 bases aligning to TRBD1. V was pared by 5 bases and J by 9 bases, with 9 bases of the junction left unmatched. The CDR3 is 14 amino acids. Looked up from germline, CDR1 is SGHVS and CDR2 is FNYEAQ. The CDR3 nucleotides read TGTGCCAGCAGCCAAAGGGACAGGCGGGGTGAGCAGTTCTTC. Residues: CASSQRDRRGEQFF.

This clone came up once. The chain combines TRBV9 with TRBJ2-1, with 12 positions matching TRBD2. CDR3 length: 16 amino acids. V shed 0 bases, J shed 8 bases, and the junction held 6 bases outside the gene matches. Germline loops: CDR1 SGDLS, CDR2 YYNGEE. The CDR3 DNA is TGTGCCAGCAGCGTAGCCGGGACTAGCGGGTACTATGAGCAGTTCTTC. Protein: CASSVAGTSGYYEQFF.

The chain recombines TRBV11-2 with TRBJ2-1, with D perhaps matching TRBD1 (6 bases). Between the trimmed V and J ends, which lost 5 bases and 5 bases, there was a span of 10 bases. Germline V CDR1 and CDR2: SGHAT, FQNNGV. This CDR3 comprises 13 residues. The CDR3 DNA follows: TGTGCCAGCAGCCTCGGACAGAACAATGAGCAGTTCTTC. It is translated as CASSLGQNNEQFF.

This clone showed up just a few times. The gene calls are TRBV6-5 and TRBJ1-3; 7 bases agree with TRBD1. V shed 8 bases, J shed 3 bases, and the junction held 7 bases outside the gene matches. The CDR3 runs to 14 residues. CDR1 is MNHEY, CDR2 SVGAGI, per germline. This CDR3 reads CASRTDRIGNTIYF. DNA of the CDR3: TGTGCCAGCCGCACGGACAGGATTGGAAACACCATATATTTT.

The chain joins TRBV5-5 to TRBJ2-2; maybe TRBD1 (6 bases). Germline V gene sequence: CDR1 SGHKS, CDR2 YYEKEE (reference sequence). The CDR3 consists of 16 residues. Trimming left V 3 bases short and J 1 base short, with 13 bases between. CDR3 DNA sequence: TGTGCCAGCAGCTCCAGGGGACGGGGGAACACCGGGGAGCTGTTTTTT. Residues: CASSSRGRGNTGELFF.

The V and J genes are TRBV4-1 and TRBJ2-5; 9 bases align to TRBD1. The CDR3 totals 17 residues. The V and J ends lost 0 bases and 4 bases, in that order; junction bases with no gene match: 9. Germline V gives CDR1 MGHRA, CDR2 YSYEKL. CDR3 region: CASSQEGTGWVGETQYF. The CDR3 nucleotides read TGCGCCAGCAGCCAAGAGGGGACAGGGTGGGTAGGAGAGACCCAGTACTTC.

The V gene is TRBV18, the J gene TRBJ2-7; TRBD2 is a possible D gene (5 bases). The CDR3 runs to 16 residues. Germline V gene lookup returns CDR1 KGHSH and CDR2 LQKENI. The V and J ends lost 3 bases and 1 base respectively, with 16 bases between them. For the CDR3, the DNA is TGTGCCAGCTCACCCGGTCCGGTAGAGGGTTCCTACGAGCAGTACTTC. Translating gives CASSPGPVEGSYEQYF.

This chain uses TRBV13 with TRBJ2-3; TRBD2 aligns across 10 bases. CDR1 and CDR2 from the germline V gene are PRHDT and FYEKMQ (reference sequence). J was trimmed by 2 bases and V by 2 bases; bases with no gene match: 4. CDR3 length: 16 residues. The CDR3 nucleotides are TGTGCCAGCAGCTTAAGGACTAGCGGCTCCACAGATACGCAGTATTTT. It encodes CASSLRTSGSTDTQYF.

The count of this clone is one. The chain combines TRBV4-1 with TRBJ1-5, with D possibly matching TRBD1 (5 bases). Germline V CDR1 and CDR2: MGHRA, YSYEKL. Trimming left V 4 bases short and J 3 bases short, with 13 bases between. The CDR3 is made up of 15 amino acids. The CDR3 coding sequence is TGCGCCAGCAGCCCCTTCCAGGGAACCAATCAGCCCCAGCATTTT. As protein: CASSPFQGTNQPQHF.

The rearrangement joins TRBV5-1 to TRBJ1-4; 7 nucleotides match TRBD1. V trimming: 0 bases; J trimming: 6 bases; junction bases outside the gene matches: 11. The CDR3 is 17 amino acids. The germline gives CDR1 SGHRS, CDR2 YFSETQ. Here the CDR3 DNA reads TGCGCCAGCAGCTTGGGAAATTGGGGACAGCGAGATGAAAAACTGTTTTTT. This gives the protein CASSLGNWGQRDEKLFF. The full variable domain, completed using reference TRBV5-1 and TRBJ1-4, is KAGVTQTPRYLIKTRGQQVTLSCSPISGHRSVSWYQQTPGQGLQFLFEYFSETQRNKGNFPGRFSGRQFSNSRSEMNVSTLELGDSALYLCASSLGNWGQRDEKLFFGSGTQLSVL.

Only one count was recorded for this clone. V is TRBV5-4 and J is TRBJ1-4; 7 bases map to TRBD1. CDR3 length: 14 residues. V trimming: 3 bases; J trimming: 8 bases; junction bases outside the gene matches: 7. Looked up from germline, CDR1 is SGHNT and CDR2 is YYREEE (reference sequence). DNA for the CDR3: TGTGCCAGCAGCTCCCAGGGGGGTTTAGAAAAACTGTTTTTT. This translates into CASSSQGGLEKLFF.

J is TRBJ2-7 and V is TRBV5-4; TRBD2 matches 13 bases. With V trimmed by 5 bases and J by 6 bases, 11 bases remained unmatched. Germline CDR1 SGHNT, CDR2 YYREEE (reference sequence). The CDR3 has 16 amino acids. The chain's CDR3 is CASRPGTSGIEGEQYF. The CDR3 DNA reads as TGTGCCAGCAGGCCCGGGACTAGCGGGATCGAGGGCGAGCAGTACTTC.